The present entry profiles one T cell receptor (beta chain) with its context. These data are taken from a study of identical twins. TCRdb reanalysed the 5' RACE reads using MiXCR and keeps one entry per CDR3 protein. The sample contains 600,000 to 700,000 distinct CDR3 sequences, 21% of which appear only once. The CDR3 is made up of 16 amino acids. Germline V lookup: CDR1 KGHSH, CDR2 LQKENI. Trimming took off 6 bases at V and 0 bases at J, with 17 bases between the two ends. These sequences were also reported in another study, on T cells expressing NK-cell markers. Per that study: Among eight sequenced donors, seven carried HCMV seropositivity while one was seronegative.

The V and J genes are TRBV18 and TRBJ1-1; D might be TRBD1 (5 bases). This receptor was obtained from a woman aged 18-29 years in good health. Sequenced input: PBMCs. In nucleotides, the CDR3 is TGTGCCAGCTCCCCGAAAAATTTACAGGTGAACACTGAAGCTTTCTTT. This sequence encodes CASSPKNLQVNTEAFF.